The 3 T cell receptor beta chains given below trace back to one sample, sequenced in a study of T cell changes during pregnancy in multiple sclerosis. Only in-frame clones appear in the TCRdb table, and some are missing; sequencing was by immunoSEQ multiplex PCR. The sample lists approximately 100,000 clones, about 91% seen once, with approximately 3.4% in the top ten. This specimen was peripheral blood, taken in the second trimester of pregnancy. These receptors originate from a female donor with multiple sclerosis, enrolled in a pregnancy study.

The CDR3 DNA is TGTGCCAGCAGCCAAGAGGGAACAGGAACCTACGAGCAGTACTTC. Its translation is CASSQEGTGTYEQYF. The gene calls are TRBV4-2 and TRBJ2-7; D might be TRBD1 (5 bases). The germline V gene has CDR1 LGHNA and CDR2 YNFKEQ. This CDR3 spans 15 amino acids. V lost 0 bases to trimming and J lost 2 bases, with 11 bases between them.

The J gene is TRBJ2-7, the V gene TRBV7-9, with D possibly matching TRBD2 (9 bases). Germline values: CDR1 SEHNR, CDR2 FQNEAQ (reference sequence). The CDR3 is 18 amino acids. V was shortened by 5 bases and J by 3 bases, with 26 bases between the two germline ends. The CDR3 DNA sequence: TGTGCCAGCAGCCCAGGGGGCGCCGCGGGAGGGCCCCGCTACGAGCAGTACTTC. The encoded protein is CASSPGGAAGGPRYEQYF.

The V gene is TRBV6-5, the J gene TRBJ2-4; no reliable D call. Germline CDR1 and CDR2: MNHEY and SVGAGI. This CDR3 is built from 14 residues. The germline V and J ends were trimmed by 4 bases and 0 bases, with 7 bases remaining between them. The CDR3 nucleotides are TGTGCCAGCAGTTCCCTCGTAGCCAAAAACATTCAGTACTTC. Translated, it gives CASSSLVAKNIQYF.